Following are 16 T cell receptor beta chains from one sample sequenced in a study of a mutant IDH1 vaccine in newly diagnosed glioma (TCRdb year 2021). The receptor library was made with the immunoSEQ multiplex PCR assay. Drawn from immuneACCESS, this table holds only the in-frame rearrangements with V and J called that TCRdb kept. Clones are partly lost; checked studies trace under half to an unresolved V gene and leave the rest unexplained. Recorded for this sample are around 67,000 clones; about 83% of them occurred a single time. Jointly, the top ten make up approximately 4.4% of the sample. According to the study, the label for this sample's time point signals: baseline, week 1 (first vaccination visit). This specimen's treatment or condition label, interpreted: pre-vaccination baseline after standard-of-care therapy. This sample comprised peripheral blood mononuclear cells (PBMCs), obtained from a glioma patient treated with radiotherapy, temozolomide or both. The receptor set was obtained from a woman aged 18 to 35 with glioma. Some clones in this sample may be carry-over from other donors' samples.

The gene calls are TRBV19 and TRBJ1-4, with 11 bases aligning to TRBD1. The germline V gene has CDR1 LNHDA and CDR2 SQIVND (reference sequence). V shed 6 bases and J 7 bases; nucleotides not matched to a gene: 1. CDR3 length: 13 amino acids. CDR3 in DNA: TGTGCCAGTAGGGACAGGGGGCTTGAAAAACTGTTTTTT. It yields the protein CASRDRGLEKLFF.

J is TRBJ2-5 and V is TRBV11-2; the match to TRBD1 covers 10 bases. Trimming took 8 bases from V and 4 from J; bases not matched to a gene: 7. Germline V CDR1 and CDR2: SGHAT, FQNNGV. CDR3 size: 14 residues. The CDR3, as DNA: TGTGCCAGCGGATTGACAGGGGGCAGAGAGACCCAGTACTTC. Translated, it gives CASGLTGGRETQYF.

The CDR3, as DNA: TGTGCCAGCTTGGGACTAGCGGCCTACAATGAGCAGTTCTTC. Protein product: CASLGLAAYNEQFF. V is TRBV11-2 and J is TRBJ2-1; 11 nucleotides align to TRBD2. The CDR3 totals 14 residues. Unmatched junction bases numbered 2, after V lost 8 bases and J lost 2 bases. Germline V lookup: CDR1 SGHAT, CDR2 FQNNGV. The full variable domain, in which reference TRBV11-2 and TRBJ2-1 provide the parts outside the CDR3, is EAGVAQSPRYKIIEKRQSVAFWCNPISGHATLYWYQQILGQGPKLLIQFQNNGVVDDSQLPKDRFSAERLKGVDSTLKIQPAKLEDSAVYLCASLGLAAYNEQFFGPGTRLTVL.

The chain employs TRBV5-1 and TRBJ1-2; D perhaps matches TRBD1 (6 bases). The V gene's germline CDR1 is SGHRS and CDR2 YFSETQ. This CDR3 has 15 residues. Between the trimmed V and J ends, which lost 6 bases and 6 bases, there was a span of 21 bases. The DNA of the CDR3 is TGCGCCAGCACCTCTGAAGGGGACAATCCTCATGGCTACACCTTC. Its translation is CASTSEGDNPHGYTF. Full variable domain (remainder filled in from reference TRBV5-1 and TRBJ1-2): KAGVTQTPRYLIKTRGQQVTLSCSPISGHRSVSWYQQTPGQGLQFLFEYFSETQRNKGNFPGRFSGRQFSNSRSEMNVSTLELGDSALYLCASTSEGDNPHGYTFGSGTRLTVV.

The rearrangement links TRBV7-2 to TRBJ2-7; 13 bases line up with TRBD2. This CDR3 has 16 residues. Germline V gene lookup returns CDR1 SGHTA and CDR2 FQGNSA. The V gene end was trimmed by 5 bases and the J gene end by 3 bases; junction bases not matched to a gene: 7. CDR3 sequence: CASSVGLAGDLYEQYF. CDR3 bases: TGTGCCAGCAGCGTCGGACTAGCGGGGGACCTCTACGAGCAGTACTTC. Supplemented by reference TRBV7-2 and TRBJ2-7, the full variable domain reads GAGVSQSPSNKVTEKGKDVELRCDPISGHTALYWYRQSLGQGLEFLIYFQGNSAPDKSGLPSDRFSAERTGGSVSTLTIQRTQQEDSAVYLCASSVGLAGDLYEQYFGPGTRLTVT.

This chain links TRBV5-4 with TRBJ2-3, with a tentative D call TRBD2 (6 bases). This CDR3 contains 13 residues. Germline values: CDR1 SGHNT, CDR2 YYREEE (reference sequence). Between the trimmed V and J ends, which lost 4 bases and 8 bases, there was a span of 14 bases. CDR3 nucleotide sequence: TGTGCCAGCAGCGCCTCAGGGACTTCTACGCAGTATTTT. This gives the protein CASSASGTSTQYF.

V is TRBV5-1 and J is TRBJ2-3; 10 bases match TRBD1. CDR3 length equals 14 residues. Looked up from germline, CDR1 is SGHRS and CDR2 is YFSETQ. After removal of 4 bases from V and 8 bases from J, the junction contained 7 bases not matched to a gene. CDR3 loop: CASSLGQGRGTQYF. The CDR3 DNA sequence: TGCGCCAGCAGCCTGGGACAGGGGAGAGGTACGCAGTATTTT. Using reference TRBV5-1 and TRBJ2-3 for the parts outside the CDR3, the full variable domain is KAGVTQTPRYLIKTRGQQVTLSCSPISGHRSVSWYQQTPGQGLQFLFEYFSETQRNKGNFPGRFSGRQFSNSRSEMNVSTLELGDSALYLCASSLGQGRGTQYFGPGTRLTVL.

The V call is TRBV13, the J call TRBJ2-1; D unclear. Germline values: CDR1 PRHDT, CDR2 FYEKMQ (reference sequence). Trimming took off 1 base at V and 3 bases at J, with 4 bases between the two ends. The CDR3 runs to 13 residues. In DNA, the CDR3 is TGTGCCAGCAGCTTAGTCCTCTACAATGAGCAGTTCTTC. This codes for CASSLVLYNEQFF.

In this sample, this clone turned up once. CDR3 coding DNA: TGCAGCGTTGAAAGGGGAACGGGCTATGGCTACACCTTC. Encoded protein: CSVERGTGYGYTF. The rearrangement uses TRBV29-1 and TRBJ1-2; TRBD1 is a possible D gene (5 bases). Germline V gene data show CDR1 as SQVTM and CDR2 as ANQGSEA. The V and J ends lost 2 bases and 4 bases respectively, with 11 bases between them. The CDR3 is 13 amino acids.

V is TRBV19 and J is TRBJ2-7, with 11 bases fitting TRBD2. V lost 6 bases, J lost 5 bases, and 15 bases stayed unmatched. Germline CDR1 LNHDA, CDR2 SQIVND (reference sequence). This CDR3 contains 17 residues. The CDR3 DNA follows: TGTGCCAGTAGGGGGGGGACTAGCGGCCCTGGGGTCCACGAGCAGTACTTC. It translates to CASRGGTSGPGVHEQYF. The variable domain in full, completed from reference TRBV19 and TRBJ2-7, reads DGGITQSPKYLFRKEGQNVTLSCEQNLNHDAMYWYRQDPGQGLRLIYYSQIVNDFQKGDIAEGYSVSREKKESFPLTVTSAQKNPTAFYLCASRGGTSGPGVHEQYFGPGTRLTVT.

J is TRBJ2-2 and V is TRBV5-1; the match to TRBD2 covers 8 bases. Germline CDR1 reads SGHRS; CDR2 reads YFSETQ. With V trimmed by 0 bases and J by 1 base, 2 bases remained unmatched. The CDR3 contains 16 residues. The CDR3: CASSLGGLENTGELFF. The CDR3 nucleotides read TGCGCCAGCAGCTTGGGGGGACTAGAGAACACCGGGGAGCTGTTTTTT.

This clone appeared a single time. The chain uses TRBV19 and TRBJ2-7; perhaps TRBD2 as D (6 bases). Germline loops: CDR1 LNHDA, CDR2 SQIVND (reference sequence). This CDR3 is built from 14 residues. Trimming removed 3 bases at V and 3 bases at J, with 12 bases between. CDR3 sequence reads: CASSIGGTDYEQYF. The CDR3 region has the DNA TGTGCCAGTAGTATTGGGGGGACCGACTACGAGCAGTACTTC.

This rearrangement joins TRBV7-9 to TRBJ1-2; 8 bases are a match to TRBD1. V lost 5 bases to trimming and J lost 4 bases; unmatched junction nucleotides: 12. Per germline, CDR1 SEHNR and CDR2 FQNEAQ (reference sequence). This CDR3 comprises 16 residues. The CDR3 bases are TGTGCCAGCAGCCCTCGGACAGGGAGAGGAGGCTATGGCTACACCTTC. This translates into CASSPRTGRGGYGYTF.

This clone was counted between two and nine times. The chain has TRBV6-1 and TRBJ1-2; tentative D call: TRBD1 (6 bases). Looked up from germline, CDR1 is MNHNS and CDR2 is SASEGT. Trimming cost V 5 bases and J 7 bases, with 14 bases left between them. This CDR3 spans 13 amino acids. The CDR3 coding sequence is TGTGCCAGCAGTCCACAGGGAGGTTCTGGCTACACCTTC. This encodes CASSPQGGSGYTF.

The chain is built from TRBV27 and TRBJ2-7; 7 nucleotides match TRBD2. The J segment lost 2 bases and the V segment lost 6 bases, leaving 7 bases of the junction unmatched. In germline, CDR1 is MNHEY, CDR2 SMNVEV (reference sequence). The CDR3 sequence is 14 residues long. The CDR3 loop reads CASRPGLVPYEQYF. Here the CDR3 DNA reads TGTGCCAGCAGGCCCGGACTAGTACCCTACGAGCAGTACTTC.

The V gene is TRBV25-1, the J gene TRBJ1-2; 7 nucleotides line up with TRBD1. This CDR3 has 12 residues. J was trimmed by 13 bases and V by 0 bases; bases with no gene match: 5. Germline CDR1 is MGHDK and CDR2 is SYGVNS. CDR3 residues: CASSEYIGGPTF. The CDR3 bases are TGTGCCAGCAGTGAATATATAGGGGGCCCCACCTTC.